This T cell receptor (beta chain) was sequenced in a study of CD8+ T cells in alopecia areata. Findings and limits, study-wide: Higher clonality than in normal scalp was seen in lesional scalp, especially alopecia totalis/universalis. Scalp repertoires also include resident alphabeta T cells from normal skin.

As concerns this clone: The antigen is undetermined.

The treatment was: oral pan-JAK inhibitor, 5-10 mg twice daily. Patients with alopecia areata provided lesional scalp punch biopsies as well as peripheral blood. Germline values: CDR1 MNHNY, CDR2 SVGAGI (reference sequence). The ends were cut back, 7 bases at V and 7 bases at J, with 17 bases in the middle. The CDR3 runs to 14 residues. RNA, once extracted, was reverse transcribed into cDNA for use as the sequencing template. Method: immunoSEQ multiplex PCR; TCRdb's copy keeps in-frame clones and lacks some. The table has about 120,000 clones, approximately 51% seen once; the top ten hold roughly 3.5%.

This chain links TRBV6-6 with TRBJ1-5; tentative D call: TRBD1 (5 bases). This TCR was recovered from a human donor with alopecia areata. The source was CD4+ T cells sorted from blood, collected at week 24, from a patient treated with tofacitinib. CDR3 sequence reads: CASMGQGTIQPQHF. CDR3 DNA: TGTGCCAGCATGGGCCAGGGTACAATCCAGCCCCAGCATTTT.